The sequence of this T cell receptor (beta chain) was determined in a study of pediatric ulcerative colitis. Looking at the study overall: Ulcerative colitis patients had pancolitis or left-sided colitis, with confirming histology. Points from the study as a whole: Rectal repertoires separated controls, mild-moderate and acute severe colitis.

Unmatched junction bases numbered 11, after V lost 0 bases and J lost 6 bases. Germline loops: CDR1 SGHVS, CDR2 FQNEAQ. This CDR3 is 18 amino acids long. Rectal tissue came from one to two pinch biopsies taken at colonoscopy. Samples were sequenced at Survey level, maximum 500,000 reads. Method: immunoSEQ multiplex PCR; TCRdb's copy keeps in-frame clones and lacks some. This sample carries tens of thousands of clones, 78% of them seen once, and the ten largest clones take around 3.5%. On this clone itself: Its cognate antigen is unknown.

This sequence originates from a girl aged 10 to 17 with moderate ulcerative colitis. Sequenced: gut tissue. The chain uses TRBV7-8 and TRBJ2-4, with 10 positions matching TRBD2. The CDR3 sequence: CASSLAKWGLAFGNIQYF. The DNA of the CDR3 is TGTGCCAGCAGCTTAGCAAAGTGGGGACTAGCGTTTGGAAACATTCAGTACTTC.